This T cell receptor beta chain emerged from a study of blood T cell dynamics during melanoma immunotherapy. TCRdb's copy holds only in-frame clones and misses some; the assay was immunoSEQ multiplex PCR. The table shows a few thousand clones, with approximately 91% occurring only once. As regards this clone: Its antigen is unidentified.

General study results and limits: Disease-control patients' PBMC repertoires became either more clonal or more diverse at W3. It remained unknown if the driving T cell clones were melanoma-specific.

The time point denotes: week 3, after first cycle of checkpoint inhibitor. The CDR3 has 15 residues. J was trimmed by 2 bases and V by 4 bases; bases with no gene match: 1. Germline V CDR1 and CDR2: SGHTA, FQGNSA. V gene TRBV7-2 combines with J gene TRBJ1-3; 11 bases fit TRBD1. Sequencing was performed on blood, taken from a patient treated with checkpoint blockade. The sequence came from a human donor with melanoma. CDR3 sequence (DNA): TGTGCCAGCAGCTCGGACAGGGGGCCTGGAAACACCATATATTTT. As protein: CASSSDRGPGNTIYF.